This T cell receptor (beta chain) appears in the sequencing data of a study of blood T cell repertoires in COVID-19 (dated by TCRdb to 2020 to 2022). Regarding the complete study: Collaborator samples came from the United States, Italy and Spain and covered acute and convalescent phases of COVID-19. A de-identified subject ID, COVID-19 status, age in years and sex were almost always included in the sample metadata. Deeply sampled blood TCRbeta repertoires from subjects exposed to, actively infected with, or recovered from COVID-19 were included in the dataset. The samples were drawn from two sources: the first 160 participants of the ongoing ImmuneRACE study, and 950 to 1,500 subjects contributed by 6 global collaborators. The repertoires were released in a freely available public database intended as a resource for research on the immune response to SARS-CoV-2. The prospective study material was composed of cDNA or gDNA derived from T cells, B-cell-depleted T cells, or PBMCs. Where HLA class I and class II types were available, the types were taken from metadata supplied by the sample provider, not from assay-based typing.

The immunoSEQ Assay, a bias-controlled multiplex PCR, was used to amplify TCRbeta CDR3 regions from genomic DNA. Turning to the authors' computational methods: The number of nucleated cells in each sample was estimated from the amplification of reference gene primers within the assay. To quantify the absolute abundance of each unique TCRbeta CDR3 rearrangement, sequence reads were collapsed and filtered. For each sample, productive Simpson clonality was calculated by taking the square root of Simpson's diversity index across productive rearrangements. TCRdb took over this immuneACCESS table, retaining in-frame rearrangements with V and J assigned. Such tables are incomplete; in checked studies, under half of the missing clones stem from an unresolved V gene, and the remainder is unexplained. V and J calls plus clone size are reproduced from that table; the DNA served to infer D and trimming. Counted in this sample were 250,000 to 350,000 clones; around nine tenths of them appeared once. The ten largest clonotypes hold 0.94% of the sample.

Samples from volunteer blood donors who had recovered from COVID-19 were contributed by a second Seattle source. Whole blood was collected in K2EDTA tubes by collaborating institutions according to the institutions' own protocols. For TCRbeta analysis, collaborator samples were shipped as frozen whole blood, as isolated PBMCs, or as DNA extracted from either sample type. What the study reported, not specific to this receptor: How much clinical and demographic metadata was included differed by source and by participant, and the metadata was provided uncurated.

Relative to germline, V is 4 bases shorter and J is 3 bases shorter, with 16 bases between their ends. The CDR3 covers 15 residues, taking in both the cysteine and the phenylalanine. The DNA shown is the 45-base CDR3, in frame from base 1. The CDR1 and CDR2 encoded by the germline V gene (reference sequence) are MNHEY and SMNVEV. With regard to this clone: Its antigen remains undetermined. No clone much larger than this one lies a single base away; base qualities are absent.

Recombination connected TRBV27 to TRBJ2-7; perhaps TRBD1 is the D gene, with 5 bases matching. The sequenced sample was peripheral blood. This receptor was obtained from a woman in her thirties or forties who had recovered from COVID-19. The sequenced DNA: TGTGCCAGCAGTTACGGGCGCGACAGCCACTACGAGCAGTACTTC. Translated, it reads CASSYGRDSHYEQYF.